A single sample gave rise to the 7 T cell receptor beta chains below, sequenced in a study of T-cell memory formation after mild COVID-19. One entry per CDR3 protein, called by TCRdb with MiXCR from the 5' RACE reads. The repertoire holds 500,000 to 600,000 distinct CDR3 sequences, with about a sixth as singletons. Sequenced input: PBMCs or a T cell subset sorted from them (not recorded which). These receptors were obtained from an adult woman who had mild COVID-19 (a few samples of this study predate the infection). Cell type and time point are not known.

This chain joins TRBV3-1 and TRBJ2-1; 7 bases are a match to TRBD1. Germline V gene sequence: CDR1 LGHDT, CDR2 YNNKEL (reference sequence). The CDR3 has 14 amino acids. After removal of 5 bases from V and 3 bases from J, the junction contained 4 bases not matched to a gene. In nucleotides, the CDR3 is TGTGCCAGCAGCTCCTACAGGGGCTACAATGAGCAGTTCTTC. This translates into CASSSYRGYNEQFF.

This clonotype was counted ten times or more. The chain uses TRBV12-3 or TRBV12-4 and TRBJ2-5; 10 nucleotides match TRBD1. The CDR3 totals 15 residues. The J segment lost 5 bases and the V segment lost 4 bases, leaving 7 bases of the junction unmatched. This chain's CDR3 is CASSSGTGVGETQYF. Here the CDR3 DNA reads TGTGCCAGCAGTTCCGGGACAGGGGTAGGGGAGACCCAGTACTTC.

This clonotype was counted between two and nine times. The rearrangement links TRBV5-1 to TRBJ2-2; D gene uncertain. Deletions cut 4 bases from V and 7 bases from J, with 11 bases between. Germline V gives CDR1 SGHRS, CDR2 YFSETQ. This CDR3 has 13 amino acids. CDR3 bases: TGCGCCAGCAGCCCGAATCATGGCGGGGAGCTGTTTTTT. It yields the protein CASSPNHGGELFF.

The CDR3 loop reads CASSEGYNSPLHF. CDR3 DNA: TGCGCCAGCAGTGAGGGCTATAATTCACCCCTCCACTTT. The genes are TRBV4-1 and TRBJ1-6; no clear D gene. Germline V gene sequence: CDR1 MGHRA, CDR2 YSYEKL. V lost 6 bases, J lost 3 bases, and 6 bases lay in between. The CDR3 is made up of 13 amino acids.

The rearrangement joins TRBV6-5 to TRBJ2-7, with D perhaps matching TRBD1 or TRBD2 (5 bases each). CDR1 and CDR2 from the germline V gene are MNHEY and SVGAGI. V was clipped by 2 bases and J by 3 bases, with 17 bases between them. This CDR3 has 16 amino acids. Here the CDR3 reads CASSYGFSQGRYEQYF. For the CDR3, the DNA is TGTGCCAGCAGTTACGGTTTCTCTCAGGGACGCTACGAGCAGTACTTC.

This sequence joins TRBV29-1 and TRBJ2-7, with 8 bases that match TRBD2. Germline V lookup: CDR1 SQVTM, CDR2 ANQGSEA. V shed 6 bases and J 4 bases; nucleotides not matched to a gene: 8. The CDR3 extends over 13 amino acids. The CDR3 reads CSVSFPGGYEQYF. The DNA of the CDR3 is TGCAGCGTCTCATTTCCGGGGGGGTACGAGCAGTACTTC.

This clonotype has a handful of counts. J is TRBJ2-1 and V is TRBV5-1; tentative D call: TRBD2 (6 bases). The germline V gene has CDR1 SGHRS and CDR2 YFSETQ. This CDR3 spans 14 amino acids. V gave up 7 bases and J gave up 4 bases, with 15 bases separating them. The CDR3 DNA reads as TGCGCCAGCGGTTTAAGGGACTCTTACAATGAGCAGTTCTTC. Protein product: CASGLRDSYNEQFF.